This TCR beta chain was obtained from a study of cytomegalovirus exposure and HLA in healthy donors. The study's findings and limits: Reportedly, fewer N-insertions than the roughly 700-donor mean appeared in an Asian-associated ancestry cluster in a later analysis.

In regard to this clone: Its antigen is not identified.

This CDR3 is built from 16 residues. Germline loops: CDR1 MNHEY, CDR2 SMNVEV (reference sequence). A multiplex PCR was run with 60 Vbeta primers and 13 Jbeta primers. This table comes from immunoSEQ multiplex PCR, and its TCRdb copy is limited to in-frame clones, with some not included. Of over 75,000 clones in the sample, 65% to 90% were seen once. The source is a man younger than 45 in good health and CMV-seropositive. Sequenced input: PBMCs. The V call is TRBV27, the J call TRBJ2-5, with 8 bases that match TRBD2. With the DNA end fitting TRBJ2-7 better, the J assignment may be wrong. The chain's CDR3 is CASSFGSAGVLYEQYF. The DNA of the CDR3 is TGTGCCAGCAGTTTTGGTTCAGCGGGAGTACTCTACGAGCAGTACTTC.